A single sample gave rise to the 19 T cell receptor beta chains below, sequenced in a study of blood T cells in healthy people across ages. Through a sample-barcoded 5' primer and a J-beta primer mix, a second PCR was run for about 6 to 11 cycles. TCRdb called the 5' RACE reads again in MiXCR, with one record for every CDR3 protein. Among 1.5 million to 1.9 million distinct CDR3 sequences listed, approximately 43% were seen once. The specimen sequenced was blood. The source of these receptors is a woman aged 18-29 years in good health.

The rearrangement uses TRBV30 and TRBJ1-3; no definite D call. CDR1 is GTSNPN, CDR2 SVGIG, per germline (reference sequence). The V end was cut by 1 base, the J end by 4 bases, with 8 bases between. CDR3 length equals 13 residues. Here the CDR3 DNA reads TGTGCCTGGAGTGACCAAGCCGGAAACACCATATATTTT. This encodes CAWSDQAGNTIYF.

The sample holds a few counts of this clonotype. The rearrangement joins TRBV29-1 to TRBJ1-2; D unclear. Germline V gene sequence: CDR1 SQVTM, CDR2 ANQGSEA. This CDR3 is built from 11 residues. CDR3 in DNA: TGCGTACTTCGGGTAGGAGAAGACTACACCTTC. Translating it yields CVLRVGEDYTF.

The chain couples TRBV20-1 to TRBJ2-1; 8 bases align to TRBD2. CDR3 length: 15 amino acids. Germline trimming cut 0 bases from V and 3 bases from J; bases unmatched to any gene: 4. CDR1 is DFQATT, CDR2 SNEGSKA, per germline (reference sequence). The chain's CDR3 is CSAREGSGDYNEQFF. Written as DNA, the CDR3 is TGCAGTGCTAGAGAGGGTAGCGGGGACTACAATGAGCAGTTCTTC.

A word on this clonotype: A much more abundant neighbour one base away suggests this may be a read error. J is TRBJ1-2 and V is TRBV4-1; TRBD1 matches 9 bases. The germline V gene encodes CDR1 MGHRA and CDR2 YSYEKL. The CDR3 is made up of 15 amino acids. The V segment lost 0 bases and the J segment 5 bases; nucleotides outside the gene matches: 4. The CDR3 nucleotides read TGCGCCAGCAGCCAAGAACGGGACAGGGCATATGGCTACACCTTC. Amino acid sequence: CASSQERDRAYGYTF.

This clonotype was seen a few times. CDR3 DNA sequence: TGCGCCAGCAGCCCAGGCAGGGGGAACTATGGCTACACCTTC. Amino acid sequence: CASSPGRGNYGYTF. The V and J genes are TRBV5-1 and TRBJ1-2; 7 bases align to TRBD1. The CDR3 has 14 amino acids. The V gene end was trimmed by 4 bases and the J gene end by 2 bases; junction bases not matched to a gene: 5. Germline CDR1 reads SGHRS; CDR2 reads YFSETQ.

As concerns this clonotype: One end of the junction fails to match germline, which may point to a read error. The chain recombines TRBV4-2 with TRBJ2-7; weak D call: TRBD1 (5 bases). Germline V gene sequence: CDR1 LGHNA, CDR2 YNFKEQ. CDR3 size: 17 residues. The CDR3 region is CASSPTSASGYSYGQYF. Written as DNA, the CDR3 is TGTGCCAGCAGCCCAACCAGTGCCTCAGGGTACTCCTACGGGCAGTACTTC.

This clonotype has at least ten counts. The rearrangement joins TRBV5-1 to TRBJ2-7; no firm D call. The CDR3 is 14 residues long. CDR1 and CDR2 (germline): SGHRS, YFSETQ. V lost 0 bases to trimming and J lost 1 base, with 8 bases between them. CDR3 sequence (DNA): TGCGCCAGCAGCTTGGAGGCAGAGTCCTACGAGCAGTACTTC. As protein: CASSLEAESYEQYF.

At least ten counts were recorded for this clonotype. The chain is built from TRBV6-2 or TRBV6-3 and TRBJ1-1, with D hard to call. The CDR3 is 14 residues long. V was trimmed by 2 bases and J by 0 bases, leaving 7 bases between them. Germline V gives CDR1 MNHEY, CDR2 SVGEGT. The CDR3 protein is CASSYGRLNTEAFF. In DNA, the CDR3 is TGTGCCAGCAGTTACGGGAGGCTGAACACTGAAGCTTTCTTT.

The V gene is TRBV28, the J gene TRBJ2-7; D unclear. The CDR3 is made up of 15 amino acids. V was trimmed by 7 bases and J by 4 bases, leaving 20 bases between them. CDR1 is MDHEN, CDR2 SYDVKM, per germline. The CDR3 sequence is CASMQPGPTYYEQYF. CDR3 nucleotide sequence: TGTGCCAGCATGCAACCGGGCCCAACTTATTACGAGCAGTACTTC.

This clonotype has only a few counts. DNA of the CDR3: TGTGCCAGCAGCCGAAAGGGGGGGCCCCAGCATTTT. Protein: CASSRKGGPQHF. The chain links TRBV7-2 to TRBJ1-5, with D possibly matching TRBD1 (6 bases). The CDR3 is 12 amino acids. In germline, CDR1 is SGHTA, CDR2 FQGNSA. V was shortened by 5 bases and J by 9 bases, with 11 bases between the two germline ends.

The rearrangement uses TRBV20-1 and TRBJ2-5, with D perhaps TRBD2 (6 bases). This CDR3 region has 12 residues. The ends were cut back, 1 base at V and 11 bases at J, with 14 bases in the middle. Germline CDR1 DFQATT, CDR2 SNEGSKA (reference sequence). CDR3 loop: CSARVWREVQYF. The CDR3 region has the DNA TGCAGTGCTAGAGTATGGAGGGAAGTTCAGTACTTC.

The chain carries TRBV6-1 and TRBJ2-1, with 14 positions matching TRBD2. The CDR3 has 18 amino acids. CDR1 is MNHNS and CDR2 is SASEGT in the germline V gene. The ends lost 6 bases at V and 2 bases at J; junction bases unmatched: 9. The CDR3 sequence is CASRGTSGGGRPYNEQFF. DNA for the CDR3: TGTGCCAGCAGGGGGACTAGCGGGGGTGGAAGGCCCTACAATGAGCAGTTCTTC.

This sequence joins TRBV28 and TRBJ1-2; D is undetermined. Germline CDR1 MDHEN, CDR2 SYDVKM. V was trimmed by 4 bases and J by 6 bases, leaving 6 bases between them. The CDR3 is 11 amino acids. The CDR3 loop is CASSYADGYTF. As DNA, the CDR3 is TGTGCCAGCAGTTACGCCGATGGCTACACCTTC.

This clonotype was detected a few times. The rearrangement uses TRBV6-2 or TRBV6-3 and TRBJ1-5; D is uncertain. Between the trimmed V and J ends, which lost 6 bases and 2 bases, there was a span of 11 bases. This CDR3 comprises 14 residues. CDR1 is MNHEY and CDR2 is SVGEGT in the germline V gene. CDR3 coding DNA: TGTGCCAGCAGAGGACCGTTGGGCAATCAGCCCCAGCATTTT. Translated: CASRGPLGNQPQHF.

This clonotype was counted a few times. The V and J genes are TRBV20-1 and TRBJ1-6; perhaps TRBD1 as D (5 bases). This CDR3 comprises 14 residues. The germline gives CDR1 DFQATT, CDR2 SNEGSKA (reference sequence). The V end lost 6 bases, the J end lost 5 bases, and 14 bases lay between the germline ends. CDR3 coding DNA: TGCAGTGCGTTCGGGGGGACCCATAATTCACCCCTCCACTTT. This translates into CSAFGGTHNSPLHF.

J is TRBJ1-2 and V is TRBV28; D unresolved. The CDR3 covers 13 residues. The ends were cut back, 7 bases at V and 3 bases at J, with 12 bases in the middle. Per germline, CDR1 MDHEN and CDR2 SYDVKM. CDR3 coding DNA: TGTGCCAGCAAGGCCAGCCACCACTATGGCTACACCTTC. This translates into CASKASHHYGYTF.

This chain uses TRBV12-3 or TRBV12-4 with TRBJ2-3, with 9 bases lining up with TRBD2. V gave up 4 bases and J gave up 6 bases; unmatched junction bases: 14. The CDR3 is 17 amino acids. The CDR3 reads CASSCSPVSGSRDTQYF. CDR3 nucleotides: TGTGCCAGCAGTTGCTCCCCGGTTAGCGGGAGTCGGGATACGCAGTATTTT.

In this sample, this clonotype turned up a few times. The rearrangement joins TRBV7-2 to TRBJ2-2, with D perhaps TRBD2 (5 bases). This CDR3 contains 17 residues. Looked up from germline, CDR1 is SGHTA and CDR2 is FQGNSA. V gave up 2 bases and J gave up 6 bases, with 19 bases separating them. CDR3 loop: CASSLRRFEGGPGELFF. The DNA of the CDR3 is TGTGCCAGCAGCTTAAGGAGATTCGAGGGCGGCCCCGGGGAGCTGTTTTTT.

J is TRBJ1-6 and V is TRBV4-2; D is perhaps TRBD1 (5 bases). CDR1 is LGHNA and CDR2 is YNFKEQ in the germline V gene. Trimming shortened V by 1 base and J by 10 bases, and 17 bases separated the two germline ends. This CDR3 is 16 amino acids long. The CDR3 bases are TGTGCCAGCAGCCAAGGAAGGGTAGGGGATCGCTCACCCCTCCACTTT. Translating gives CASSQGRVGDRSPLHF.